The 8 T cell receptor beta chains below all came from one sample that was sequenced in a study of cytomegalovirus exposure and HLA in healthy donors. Vbeta (60) and Jbeta (13) primers were used in the PCR. TCRdb's copy holds only in-frame clones and misses some; the assay was immunoSEQ multiplex PCR. The sample carries about 150,000 clones, about 80% recorded once. The sequenced material came from PBMCs. These receptors came from a woman in her thirties or forties in good health and CMV-seronegative.

The CDR3 loop reads CAIRDRVIFTEAFF. In DNA, the CDR3 is TGTGCCATCAGGGACAGGGTGATTTTCACTGAAGCTTTCTTT. The chain links TRBV10-3 to TRBJ1-1; 8 bases line up with TRBD1. Germline V lookup: CDR1 ENHRY, CDR2 SYGVKD. Trimming cost V 6 bases and J 4 bases; bases outside gene matches: 7. The CDR3 runs to 14 residues.

The rearrangement links TRBV5-6 to TRBJ2-5; TRBD1 agrees at 8 bases. From germline, CDR1 is SGHDT and CDR2 YYEEEE. The V segment lost 3 bases and the J segment 5 bases; nucleotides outside the gene matches: 12. The CDR3 has 16 amino acids. The CDR3 DNA follows: TGTGCCAGCAGCTCAAAATCAGGGGGCAGGTGGGAGACCCAGTACTTC. This sequence encodes CASSSKSGGRWETQYF.

The chain links TRBV10-3 to TRBJ1-5, with 7 nucleotides matching TRBD1. This CDR3 has 17 residues. The V and J ends lost 2 bases and 0 bases, in that order; junction bases with no gene match: 7. Germline values: CDR1 ENHRY, CDR2 SYGVKD. The chain's CDR3 is CAISERGGAGSNQPQHF. The CDR3 nucleotides are TGTGCCATCAGTGAGAGAGGGGGCGCGGGTAGCAATCAGCCCCAGCATTTT.

Turning to this clone: This CDR3 is missing its conserved last phenylalanine or tryptophan, likely due to a read error. The chain carries TRBV30 and TRBJ1-1; 9 nucleotides agree with TRBD1. After removal of 1 base from V and 4 bases from J, the junction contained 4 bases not matched to a gene. Germline loops: CDR1 GTSNPN, CDR2 SVGIG (reference sequence). This CDR3 has 14 residues. The CDR3 DNA follows: TGTGCCTGGAGTGCTACAGGGGGCATCACTGAAGCTTTCTCT. It specifies CAWSATGGITEAFS.

The CDR3 bases are TGTGCCAGCAGCTTGGGACTAGCGGGAACCTACAATGAGCAGTTCTTC. It is translated as CASSLGLAGTYNEQFF. The rearrangement joins TRBV5-5 to TRBJ2-1, with 11 positions matching TRBD2. This CDR3 is 16 amino acids long. The V and J ends lost 0 bases and 2 bases, in that order; junction bases with no gene match: 1. Germline V gives CDR1 SGHKS, CDR2 YYEKEE (reference sequence).

The chain is built from TRBV28 and TRBJ1-5, with D maybe TRBD1 (5 bases). Trimming took 3 bases from V and 7 from J, leaving 10 bases between them. The length of the CDR3 is 13 residues. Per germline, CDR1 MDHEN and CDR2 SYDVKM. In DNA form, the CDR3 reads TGTGCCAGCAGTTTTGAGGAGGGGCAGCCCCAGCATTTT. It translates to CASSFEEGQPQHF.

The CDR3 protein is CASAPSGLTETQYF. The CDR3 DNA follows: TGTGCCAGCGCCCCCTCGGGACTAACAGAGACCCAGTACTTC. The chain employs TRBV4-2 and TRBJ2-5, with 7 bases identical to TRBD2. The CDR3 length is 14 residues. V shed 8 bases, J shed 4 bases, and the junction held 10 bases outside the gene matches. The germline CDR1 and CDR2 sequences are LGHNA and YNFKEQ.

J is TRBJ2-1 and V is TRBV30; D is unclear. There are 12 residues in the CDR3. Germline CDR1 GTSNPN, CDR2 SVGIG (reference sequence). Trimming removed 3 bases from V and 2 bases from J, with 5 bases in between. The CDR3 reads CAWSDTYNEQFF. CDR3 coding DNA: TGTGCCTGGAGCGACACCTACAATGAGCAGTTCTTC.